This T cell receptor (beta chain) was sequenced for a study of blood T cell repertoires in COVID-19. Clones were sequenced by immunoSEQ multiplex PCR, and TCRdb holds only the in-frame ones, with some missing. The sample records 250,000 to 350,000 clones, approximately 90% being singletons. Looked up from germline, CDR1 is MNHEY and CDR2 is SVGAGI. Between the trimmed V and J ends, which lost 8 bases and 7 bases, there was a span of 15 bases. The CDR3 spans 13 residues. The sample consisted of peripheral blood. The sequence came from a man aged 25-45 years with acute or convalescent COVID-19. The chain has TRBV6-5 and TRBJ1-5, with D possibly matching TRBD1 (6 bases). This CDR3 is CASDLGAGQPQHF. The CDR3 nucleotides are TGTGCCAGCGACTTGGGGGCAGGGCAGCCCCAGCATTTT.